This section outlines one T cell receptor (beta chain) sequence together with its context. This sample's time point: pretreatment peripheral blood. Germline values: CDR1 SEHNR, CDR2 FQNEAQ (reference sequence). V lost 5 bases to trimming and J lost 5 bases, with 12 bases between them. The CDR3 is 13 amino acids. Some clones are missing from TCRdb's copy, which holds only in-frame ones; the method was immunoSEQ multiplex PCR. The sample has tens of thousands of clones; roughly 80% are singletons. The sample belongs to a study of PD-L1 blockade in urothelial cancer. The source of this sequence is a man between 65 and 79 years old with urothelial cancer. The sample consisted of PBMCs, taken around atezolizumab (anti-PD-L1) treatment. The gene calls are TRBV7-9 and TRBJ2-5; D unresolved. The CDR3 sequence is CASSPTVGETQYF. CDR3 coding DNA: TGTGCCAGCAGCCCGACTGTCGGGGAGACCCAGTACTTC.